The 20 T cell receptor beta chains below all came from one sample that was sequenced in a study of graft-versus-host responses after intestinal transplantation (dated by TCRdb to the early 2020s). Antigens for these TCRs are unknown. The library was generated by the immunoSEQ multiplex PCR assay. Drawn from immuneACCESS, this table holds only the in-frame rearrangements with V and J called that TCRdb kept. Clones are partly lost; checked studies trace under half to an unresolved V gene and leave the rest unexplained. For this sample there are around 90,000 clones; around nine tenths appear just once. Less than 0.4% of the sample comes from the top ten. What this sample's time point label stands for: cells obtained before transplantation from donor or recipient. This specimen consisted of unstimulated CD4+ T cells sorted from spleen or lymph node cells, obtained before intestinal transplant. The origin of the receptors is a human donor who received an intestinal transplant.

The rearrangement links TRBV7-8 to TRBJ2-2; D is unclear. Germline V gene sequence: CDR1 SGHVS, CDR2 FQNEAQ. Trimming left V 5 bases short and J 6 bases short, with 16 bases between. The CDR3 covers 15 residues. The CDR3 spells CASSQHRDFAGELFF. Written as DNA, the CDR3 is TGTGCCAGCAGCCAACATAGGGATTTTGCCGGGGAGCTGTTTTTT.

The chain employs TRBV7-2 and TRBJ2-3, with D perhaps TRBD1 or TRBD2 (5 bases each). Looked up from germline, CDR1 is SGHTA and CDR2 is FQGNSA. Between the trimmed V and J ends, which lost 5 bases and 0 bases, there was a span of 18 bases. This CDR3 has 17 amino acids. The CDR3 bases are TGTGCCAGCAGCCGACCAGTTCGGGACGCCAGCACAGATACGCAGTATTTT. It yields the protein CASSRPVRDASTDTQYF.

The DNA of the CDR3 is TGTGCCAGCAGCTTAGTCGAGCCGGGACTTAGTAATTCACCCCTCCACTTT. This gives the protein CASSLVEPGLSNSPLHF. J is TRBJ1-6 and V is TRBV7-8, with D tentatively TRBD1 (5 bases). V was clipped by 1 base and J by 6 bases, with 16 bases between them. Germline values: CDR1 SGHVS, CDR2 FQNEAQ. The CDR3 is 17 amino acids.

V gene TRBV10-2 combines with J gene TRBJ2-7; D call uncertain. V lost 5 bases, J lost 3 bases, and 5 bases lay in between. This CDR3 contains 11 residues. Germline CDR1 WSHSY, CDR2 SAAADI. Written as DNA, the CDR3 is TGCGCCAGCAGTCCTTACTACGAGCAGTACTTC. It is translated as CASSPYYEQYF.

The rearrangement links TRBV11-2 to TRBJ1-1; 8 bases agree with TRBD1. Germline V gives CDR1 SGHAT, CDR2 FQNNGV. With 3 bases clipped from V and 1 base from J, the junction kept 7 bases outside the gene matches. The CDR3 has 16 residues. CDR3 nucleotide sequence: TGTGCCAGCAGCTTTGCGATCGGACAGGGGAACACTGAAGCTTTCTTT. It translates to CASSFAIGQGNTEAFF. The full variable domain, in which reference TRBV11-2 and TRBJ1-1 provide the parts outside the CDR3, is EAGVAQSPRYKIIEKRQSVAFWCNPISGHATLYWYQQILGQGPKLLIQFQNNGVVDDSQLPKDRFSAERLKGVDSTLKIQPAKLEDSAVYLCASSFAIGQGNTEAFFGQGTRLTVV.

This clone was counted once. CDR3 in amino acids: CASSESGTGTNEQYF. The CDR3 bases are TGTGCCAGCAGTGAATCGGGGACAGGGACCAACGAGCAGTACTTC. The chain employs TRBV25-1 and TRBJ2-7, with 9 positions matching TRBD1. The CDR3 contains 15 residues. Per germline, CDR1 MGHDK and CDR2 SYGVNS. J lost 5 bases, V lost 1 base, and 6 bases had no gene match.

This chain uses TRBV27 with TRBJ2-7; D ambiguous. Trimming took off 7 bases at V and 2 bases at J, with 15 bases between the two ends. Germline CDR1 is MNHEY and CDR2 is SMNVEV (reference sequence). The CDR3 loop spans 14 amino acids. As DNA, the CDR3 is TGTGCCAGCAATCCCATGACGGACCCCTACGAGCAGTACTTC. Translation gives CASNPMTDPYEQYF.

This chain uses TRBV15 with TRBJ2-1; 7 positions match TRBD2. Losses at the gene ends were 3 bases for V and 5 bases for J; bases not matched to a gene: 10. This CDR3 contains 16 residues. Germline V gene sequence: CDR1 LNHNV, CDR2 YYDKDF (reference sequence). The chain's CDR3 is CATSSLGGRAHNEQFF. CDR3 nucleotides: TGTGCCACCAGCAGCCTGGGGGGGAGGGCCCACAATGAGCAGTTCTTC. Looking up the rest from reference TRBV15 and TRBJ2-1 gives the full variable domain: DAMVIQNPRYQVTQFGKPVTLSCSQTLNHNVMYWYQQKSSQAPKLLFHYYDKDFNNEADTPDNFQSRRPNTSFCFLDIRSPGLGDTAMYLCATSSLGGRAHNEQFFGPGTRLTVL.

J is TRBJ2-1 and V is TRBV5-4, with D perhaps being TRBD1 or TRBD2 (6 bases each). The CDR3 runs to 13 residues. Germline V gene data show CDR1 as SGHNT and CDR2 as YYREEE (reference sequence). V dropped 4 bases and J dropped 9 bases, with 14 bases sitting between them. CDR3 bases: TGTGCCAGCAGCCGGTCCGGGGGCGTTGAGCAGTTCTTC. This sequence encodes CASSRSGGVEQFF.

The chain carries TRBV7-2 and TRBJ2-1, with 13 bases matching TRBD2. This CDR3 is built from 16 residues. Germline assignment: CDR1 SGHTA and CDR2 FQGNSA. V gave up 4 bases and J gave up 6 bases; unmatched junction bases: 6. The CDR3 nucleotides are TGTGCCAGCAGCTCCTCTGGACTAGCGGGGGTCAATGAGCAGTTCTTC. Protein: CASSSSGLAGVNEQFF. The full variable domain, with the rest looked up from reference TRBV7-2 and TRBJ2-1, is GAGVSQSPSNKVTEKGKDVELRCDPISGHTALYWYRQSLGQGLEFLIYFQGNSAPDKSGLPSDRFSAERTGGSVSTLTIQRTQQEDSAVYLCASSSSGLAGVNEQFFGPGTRLTVL.

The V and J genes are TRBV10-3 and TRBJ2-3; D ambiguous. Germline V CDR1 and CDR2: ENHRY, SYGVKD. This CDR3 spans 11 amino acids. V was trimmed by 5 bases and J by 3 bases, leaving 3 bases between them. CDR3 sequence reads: CAISSTDTQYF. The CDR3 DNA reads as TGTGCCATCAGTTCGACAGATACGCAGTATTTT.

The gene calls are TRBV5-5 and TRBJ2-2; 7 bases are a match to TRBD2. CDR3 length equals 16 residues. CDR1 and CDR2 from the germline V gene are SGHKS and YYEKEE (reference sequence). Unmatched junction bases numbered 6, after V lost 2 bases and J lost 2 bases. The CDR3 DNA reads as TGTGCCAGCAGCTTTAGTGCGGGAGTTAACACCGGGGAGCTGTTTTTT. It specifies CASSFSAGVNTGELFF.

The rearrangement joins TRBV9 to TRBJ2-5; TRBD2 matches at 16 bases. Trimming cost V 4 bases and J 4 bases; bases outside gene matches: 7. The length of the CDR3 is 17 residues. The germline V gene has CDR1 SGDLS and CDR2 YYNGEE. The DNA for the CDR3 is TGTGCCAGCAGCCCCCAGGGACTAGCGGGAGGGCGAGAGACCCAGTACTTC. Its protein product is CASSPQGLAGGRETQYF.

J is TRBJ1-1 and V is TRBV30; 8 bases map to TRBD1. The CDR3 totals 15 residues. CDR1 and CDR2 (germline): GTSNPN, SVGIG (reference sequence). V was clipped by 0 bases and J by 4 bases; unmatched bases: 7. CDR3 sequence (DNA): TGTGCCTGGAGTGTGCAGGGGGCAGTAGGCACTGAAGCTTTCTTT. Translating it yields CAWSVQGAVGTEAFF. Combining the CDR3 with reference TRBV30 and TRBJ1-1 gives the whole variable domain SQTIHQWPATLVQPVGSPLSLECTVEGTSNPNLYWYRQAAGRGLQLLFYSVGIGQISSEVPQNLSASRPQDRQFILSSKKLLLSDSGFYLCAWSVQGAVGTEAFFGQGTRLTVV.

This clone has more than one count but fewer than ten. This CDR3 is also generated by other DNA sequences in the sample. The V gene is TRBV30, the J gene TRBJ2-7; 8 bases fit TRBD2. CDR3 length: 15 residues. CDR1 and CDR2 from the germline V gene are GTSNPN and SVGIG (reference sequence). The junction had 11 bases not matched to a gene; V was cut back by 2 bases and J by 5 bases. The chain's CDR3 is CAWSPRPGGGDEQYF. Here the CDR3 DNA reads TGTGCCTGGAGTCCTCGACCGGGGGGGGGCGACGAGCAGTACTTC.

CDR3 nucleotide sequence: TGTGCCAGCAGGGATGGACTAGCGGGAGAAAGGTATGAGCAGTTCTTC. This translates into CASRDGLAGERYEQFF. This chain uses TRBV28 with TRBJ2-1, with 13 positions matching TRBD2. This CDR3 is 16 amino acids long. The germline V gene has CDR1 MDHEN and CDR2 SYDVKM. The V gene end was trimmed by 6 bases and the J gene end by 8 bases; junction bases not matched to a gene: 10. The full variable domain, in which reference TRBV28 and TRBJ2-1 provide the parts outside the CDR3, is DVKVTQSSRYLVKRTGEKVFLECVQDMDHENMFWYRQDPGLGLRLIYFSYDVKMKEKGDIPEGYSVSREKKERFSLILESASTNQTSMYLCASRDGLAGERYEQFFGPGTRLTVL.

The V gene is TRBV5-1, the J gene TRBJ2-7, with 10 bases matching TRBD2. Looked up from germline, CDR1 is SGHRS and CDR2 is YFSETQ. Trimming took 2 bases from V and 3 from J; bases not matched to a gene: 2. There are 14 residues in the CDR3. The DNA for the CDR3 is TGCGCCAGCAGCTTAAGCGGGGGGGTCTACGAGCAGTACTTC. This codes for CASSLSGGVYEQYF.

The CDR3 nucleotides read TGTGCCAGCAGTACGCCGGGAGCGCCCCACAATGAGCAGTTCTTC. Amino acids: CASSTPGAPHNEQFF. V and J are TRBV28 and TRBJ2-1; tentatively, D is TRBD2 (6 bases). CDR3 length: 15 amino acids. Germline V gene lookup returns CDR1 MDHEN and CDR2 SYDVKM. V lost 5 bases and J 5 bases, leaving 16 bases between the germline ends.

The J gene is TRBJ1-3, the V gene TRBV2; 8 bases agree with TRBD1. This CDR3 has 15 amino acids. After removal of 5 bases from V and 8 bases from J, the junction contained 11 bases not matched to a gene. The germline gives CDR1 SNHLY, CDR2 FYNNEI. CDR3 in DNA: TGTGCCAGCAGTATATGGACAGGGTCTGCGGACACCATATATTTT. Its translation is CASSIWTGSADTIYF.

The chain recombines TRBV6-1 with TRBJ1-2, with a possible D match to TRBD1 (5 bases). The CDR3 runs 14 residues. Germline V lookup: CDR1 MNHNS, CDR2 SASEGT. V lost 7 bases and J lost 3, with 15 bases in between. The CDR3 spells CASIVKGPDYGYTF. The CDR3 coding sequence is TGTGCCAGCATCGTGAAGGGGCCCGACTATGGCTACACCTTC.